These 20 T cell receptor beta chains were all obtained from the same sample, sequenced in a study of OX40 agonist ivuxolimab in advanced cancers. Some clones are missing from TCRdb's copy, which holds only in-frame ones; the method was immunoSEQ multiplex PCR. The sample shows about 92,000 clones, more than 80% of them seen only once. The sample in question was CD4+ or CD8+ T cells sorted from blood, obtained in a trial of the OX40 agonist ivuxolimab. All receptors come from an adult with an advanced solid tumor such as melanoma, head and neck, liver or kidney cancer.

The chain links TRBV4-1 to TRBJ2-5; 11 bases line up with TRBD2. The better agreement between TRBJ2-7 and the DNA end casts doubt on the J call. The CDR3 is 17 amino acids. Germline lookup yields CDR1 MGHRA and CDR2 YSYEKL. As DNA, the CDR3 is TGCGCCAGCAGCCAAGATCCCGGACTAGCGGGCTTTTACGAGCAGTACTTC. Protein sequence: CASSQDPGLAGFYEQYF.

This chain connects TRBV7-9 to TRBJ2-3; maybe TRBD1 (6 bases). The ends were cut back, 6 bases at V and 3 bases at J, with 16 bases in the middle. The CDR3 runs 15 residues. Germline-derived CDR1 and CDR2 are SEHNR and FQNEAQ (reference sequence). The CDR3 region has the DNA TGTGCCAGCAGTCTAAGGGGGTTAGAAACAGATACGCAGTATTTT. Its translation: CASSLRGLETDTQYF.

Only one count was recorded for this clone. V gene TRBV10-3 combines with J gene TRBJ1-2; tentatively, D is TRBD1 (5 bases). The CDR3 runs 14 residues. Germline lookup yields CDR1 ENHRY and CDR2 SYGVKD. V lost 4 bases, J lost 4 bases, and 13 bases lay in between. CDR3 loop: CAISGGGEGYGYTF. The CDR3 DNA reads TGTGCCATCAGTGGCGGGGGGGAGGGCTATGGCTACACCTTC.

The rearrangement links TRBV6-4 to TRBJ1-5, with 7 bases lining up with TRBD1. This CDR3 spans 15 amino acids. After removal of 2 bases from V and 3 bases from J, the junction contained 4 bases not matched to a gene. Germline V gene lookup returns CDR1 MRHNA and CDR2 SNTAGT. The CDR3 sequence is CASSDQTGINQPQHF. For the CDR3, the DNA is TGTGCCAGCAGTGACCAGACAGGGATCAATCAGCCCCAGCATTTT.

The chain joins TRBV2 to TRBJ1-1; D call uncertain. The CDR3 spans 17 residues. The germline gives CDR1 SNHLY, CDR2 FYNNEI. V gave up 7 bases and J gave up 1 base, with 22 bases separating them. The CDR3 bases are TGTGCCAGCATTTTGACTGCCAGATTAGATAGGAACACTGAAGCTTTCTTT. It is translated as CASILTARLDRNTEAFF.

The rearrangement joins TRBV2 to TRBJ2-3, with TRBD2 as a possible D gene (5 bases). V lost 4 bases and J 0 bases, leaving 8 bases between the germline ends. This CDR3 is built from 14 residues. Germline V gene data show CDR1 as SNHLY and CDR2 as FYNNEI. CDR3 region: CASSGGISTDTQYF. Written as DNA, the CDR3 is TGTGCCAGCAGTGGAGGGATCAGCACAGATACGCAGTATTTT.

The gene calls are TRBV7-9 and TRBJ2-3, with D maybe TRBD2 (6 bases). Germline loops: CDR1 SEHNR, CDR2 FQNEAQ (reference sequence). V was trimmed by 4 bases and J by 5 bases, leaving 13 bases between them. The CDR3 covers 14 residues. Written as DNA, the CDR3 is TGTGCCAGCAGCTCGCTAGCGTGGGGAGATACGCAGTATTTT. Its protein is CASSSLAWGDTQYF. The entire variable domain, with the rest obtained from reference TRBV7-9 and TRBJ2-3, is as follows: DTGVSQNPRHKITKRGQNVTFRCDPISEHNRLYWYRQTLGQGPEFLTYFQNEAQLEKSRLLSDRFSAERPKGSFSTLEIQRTEQGDSAMYLCASSSLAWGDTQYFGPGTRLTVL.

The rearrangement uses TRBV5-6 and TRBJ2-7; 8 nucleotides agree with TRBD2. The CDR3 sequence is 14 residues long. J gave up 7 bases and V 4 bases, and 10 bases lay outside the gene matches. CDR1 and CDR2 (germline): SGHDT, YYEEEE. The chain's CDR3 is CASSPGTREGEQYF. CDR3 DNA: TGTGCCAGCAGCCCCGGGACTCGGGAGGGGGAGCAGTACTTC. Variable domain in full (rest from reference TRBV5-6 and TRBJ2-7): DAGVTQSPTHLIKTRGQQVTLRCSPKSGHDTVSWYQQALGQGPQFIFQYYEEEERQRGNFPDRFSGHQFPNYSSELNVNALLLGDSALYLCASSPGTREGEQYFGPGTRLTVT.

This clone has a single count. V is TRBV11-2 and J is TRBJ2-7; the match to TRBD2 covers 11 bases. CDR1 and CDR2 from the germline V gene are SGHAT and FQNNGV. The CDR3 is 17 amino acids. The junction had 11 bases not matched to a gene; V was cut back by 3 bases and J by 4 bases. CDR3 coding DNA: TGTGCCAGCAGCTTGACCGGGACTAGCGGAGCAGGTTACGAGCAGTACTTC. The encoded protein is CASSLTGTSGAGYEQYF.

The chain joins TRBV7-9 to TRBJ2-2; D is undetermined. The CDR3 is 15 residues long. V lost 5 bases to trimming and J lost 6 bases, with 16 bases between them. Germline V gives CDR1 SEHNR, CDR2 FQNEAQ (reference sequence). Written as DNA, the CDR3 is TGTGCCAGCAGCACACAGACCCACCCGGCCGGGGAGCTGTTTTTT. Protein product: CASSTQTHPAGELFF.

The V call is TRBV28, the J call TRBJ1-1; D gene uncertain. CDR1 is MDHEN, CDR2 SYDVKM, per germline. Trimming stripped 3 bases from V and 2 bases from J, with 1 base between. This CDR3 has 11 residues. CDR3 loop: CASSFNTEAFF. The CDR3 region has the DNA TGTGCCAGCAGTTTCAACACTGAAGCTTTCTTT.

V usage is TRBV5-1 and J usage is TRBJ2-5; D not resolved. The closer fit of TRBJ2-7 to the DNA end suggests the J call may be wrong. Germline V gene sequence: CDR1 SGHRS, CDR2 YFSETQ. The CDR3 runs 13 residues. The CDR3 spells CASSLPTSYEQYF. CDR3 DNA sequence: TGCGCCAGCAGCTTACCGACCTCCTACGAGCAGTACTTC.

The rearrangement joins TRBV2 to TRBJ1-4; D possibly corresponds to TRBD1 (5 bases). CDR3 size: 16 residues. Germline-derived CDR1 and CDR2 are SNHLY and FYNNEI. Trimming removed 0 bases from V and 3 bases from J, with 11 bases in between. The CDR3 spells CASSEAGQGANEKLFF. The CDR3 region has the DNA TGTGCCAGCAGTGAAGCGGGGCAGGGAGCTAATGAAAAACTGTTTTTT.

The rearrangement joins TRBV5-1 to TRBJ2-7, with D possibly being TRBD1 (6 bases). Germline V gene lookup returns CDR1 SGHRS and CDR2 YFSETQ. The CDR3 is 15 residues long. V lost 0 bases and J 3 bases, leaving 13 bases between the germline ends. CDR3 region: CASSLVIGQIYEQYF. In DNA form, the CDR3 reads TGCGCCAGCAGCTTGGTCATCGGACAGATCTACGAGCAGTACTTC.

The chain links TRBV6-4 to TRBJ2-2, with D possibly TRBD2 on 6 matching bases. The length of the CDR3 is 15 residues. CDR1 is MRHNA, CDR2 SNTAGT, per germline. Trimming pared 2 bases from V and 3 bases from J, leaving 10 bases between. In DNA form, the CDR3 reads TGTGCCAGCAGTGACGGAGGGGAGCACACCGGGGAGCTGTTTTTT. The encoded protein is CASSDGGEHTGELFF.

This chain joins TRBV5-6 and TRBJ1-1, with 7 bases lining up with TRBD1. Germline trimming cut 2 bases from V and 0 bases from J; bases unmatched to any gene: 1. The length of the CDR3 is 14 residues. CDR1 SGHDT and CDR2 YYEEEE come from the germline V gene. The CDR3 is CASSFGTVNTEAFF. The CDR3 DNA follows: TGTGCCAGCAGCTTTGGGACAGTGAACACTGAAGCTTTCTTT. Filled out from reference TRBV5-6 and TRBJ1-1, the complete variable domain reads DAGVTQSPTHLIKTRGQQVTLRCSPKSGHDTVSWYQQALGQGPQFIFQYYEEEERQRGNFPDRFSGHQFPNYSSELNVNALLLGDSALYLCASSFGTVNTEAFFGQGTRLTVV.

This chain links TRBV30 with TRBJ1-2; D call uncertain. V was clipped by 2 bases and J by 7 bases, with 14 bases between them. Germline lookup yields CDR1 GTSNPN and CDR2 SVGIG (reference sequence). There are 13 residues in the CDR3. The CDR3, as DNA: TGTGCCTGGAGTCCCGGGTCAGCTCGTGGCTACACCTTC. Amino acids: CAWSPGSARGYTF.

The chain combines TRBV5-6 with TRBJ2-5, with 8 bases lining up with TRBD1. The J call may be in error: the DNA end matches TRBJ2-7 better. The CDR3 is made up of 15 amino acids. Germline values: CDR1 SGHDT, CDR2 YYEEEE. Written as DNA, the CDR3 is TGTGCCAGCAGCTTGGATCAGGGGGCGTACTACGAGCAGTACTTC. Translating it yields CASSLDQGAYYEQYF.

The chain uses TRBV19 and TRBJ2-3; possible D gene TRBD2, 5 bases. Germline CDR1 is LNHDA and CDR2 is SQIVND (reference sequence). The CDR3 contains 17 residues. The V and J ends lost 3 bases and 0 bases respectively, with 16 bases between them. CDR3 DNA: TGTGCCAGTAGTATCCGAGGGAGCTTTCCAAGCACAGATACGCAGTATTTT. Its translation is CASSIRGSFPSTDTQYF.

The chain combines TRBV6-5 with TRBJ1-2; 10 bases are shared with TRBD1. There are 14 residues in the CDR3. Trimming took 0 bases from V and 5 from J; bases not matched to a gene: 0. Per germline, CDR1 MNHEY and CDR2 SVGAGI. The chain's CDR3 is CASSYSGQGYGYTF. The CDR3 nucleotides read TGTGCCAGCAGTTACTCGGGACAGGGGTATGGCTACACCTTC.